The 29 T cell receptor beta chains presented below share a single source sample, sequenced in a study of T cells in Graves' hyperthyroidism and ophthalmopathy. Researchers took RNA transcripts and amplified the TCR beta CDR3 regions from them. The HTBI primer set served for first-round RT-PCR of the TCR CDR3. TCRdb recomputed calls from the multiplex PCR reads with MiXCR, one row per CDR3 protein. The sample records almost 600,000 distinct CDR3 sequences, under 60% being singletons. The sample taken for sequencing was peripheral blood or thyroid tissue (not recorded which). These receptors were collected from a woman aged 18-35 years with Graves' hyperthyroidism.

This clonotype came up many times. The chain has TRBV9 and TRBJ2-5; TRBD2 aligns across 7 bases. This CDR3 has 14 amino acids. With 0 bases clipped from V and 4 bases from J, the junction kept 3 bases outside the gene matches. CDR1 is SGDLS and CDR2 is YYNGEE in the germline V gene. For the CDR3, the DNA is TGTGCCAGCAGCGTAGGTTCTAGCGGAGAGACCCAGTACTTC. This translates into CASSVGSSGETQYF. The complete variable domain, with remaining parts taken from reference TRBV9 and TRBJ2-5, reads DSGVTQTPKHLITATGQRVTLRCSPRSGDLSVYWYQQSLDQGLQFLIQYYNGEERAKGNILERFSAQQFPDLHSELNLSSLELGDSALYFCASSVGSSGETQYFGPGTRLLVL.

As regards this clonotype: Given a much more abundant clone one base away, this may be a read error. V and J are TRBV7-9 and TRBJ1-2, with TRBD1 identical over 8 bases. This CDR3 region has 16 residues. Germline CDR1 reads SEHNR; CDR2 reads FQNEAQ (reference sequence). CDR3: CASSQGAETANYGYTF. As DNA, the CDR3 is TGCGCCAGCAGCCAGGGGGCAGAGACAGCTAACTATGGCTACACCTTC.

The chain recombines TRBV28 with TRBJ2-5; D is ambiguous. V was pared by 5 bases and J by 0 bases, with 10 bases between. Germline assignment: CDR1 MDHEN and CDR2 SYDVKM. This CDR3 has 14 residues. DNA of the CDR3: TGTGCCAGCAGTACCGGGCCGTACCAAGAGACCCAGTACTTC. Its translation: CASSTGPYQETQYF.

This rearrangement joins TRBV20-1 to TRBJ1-1; D possibly corresponds to TRBD1 (5 bases). CDR1 and CDR2 (germline): DFQATT, SNEGSKA (reference sequence). The CDR3 extends over 12 amino acids. V was cut by 0 bases and J by 7 bases, with 9 bases left in between. The CDR3 region has the DNA TGCAGTGCTAGAGATCAAACAGGTGAAGCTTTCTTT. Its protein is CSARDQTGEAFF.

This clonotype was recorded at least ten times. This chain uses TRBV4-1 with TRBJ2-7; no firm D call. The ends were cut back, 0 bases at V and 2 bases at J, with 14 bases in the middle. CDR1 and CDR2 from the germline V gene are MGHRA and YSYEKL. The CDR3 consists of 16 residues. The CDR3 region is CASSQDPRLGTYEQYF. DNA for the CDR3: TGCGCCAGCAGCCAAGATCCAAGACTGGGGACCTACGAGCAGTACTTC.

On this clonotype: It may be a read error: a sequence one base away is much more abundant. CDR3 DNA sequence: TGTGCCAGCAGCTTAGGGGACACTAATGAAAAACTGTTTTTT. As protein: CASSLGDTNEKLFF. The V gene is TRBV11-2, the J gene TRBJ1-4, with D perhaps matching TRBD1 (5 bases). Germline V lookup: CDR1 SGHAT, CDR2 FQNNGV. The ends were cut back, 1 base at V and 2 bases at J, with 5 bases in the middle. The CDR3 length is 14 residues.

This clonotype was seen at least ten times. CDR3 region: CASSFQRETNTGELFF. The CDR3 bases are TGTGCCAGCAGTTTTCAGCGGGAGACGAACACCGGGGAGCTGTTTTTT. The chain joins TRBV6-5 to TRBJ2-2; 8 bases agree with TRBD2. Trimming at V came to 4 bases and at J to 0 bases, leaving 4 bases not matched to a gene. Germline V gene sequence: CDR1 MNHEY, CDR2 SVGAGI. CDR3 length: 16 amino acids.

The gene calls are TRBV19 and TRBJ2-3, with unresolved D. Germline V CDR1 and CDR2: LNHDA, SQIVND (reference sequence). This CDR3 is 12 amino acids long. V shed 2 bases and J shed 6 bases, with 6 bases lying between them. CDR3 in amino acids: CASSILSDTQYF. In DNA, the CDR3 is TGTGCCAGTAGTATACTGTCGGATACGCAGTATTTT.

The rearrangement uses TRBV12-3 or TRBV12-4 and TRBJ2-7, with 12 bases lining up with TRBD2. The end of the DNA aligns better with TRBJ2-1, so the J call may be wrong. This CDR3 contains 14 residues. CDR3 sequence reads: CASRRLAGADEQFF. CDR3 coding DNA: TGTGCCAGCAGGCGACTAGCGGGAGCCGATGAGCAGTTCTTC.

About this clonotype itself: The germline gene is not matched at one end of the junction; a read error may be the cause. The chain joins TRBV29-1 to TRBJ1-1, with a possible D match to TRBD1 (6 bases). The CDR3 covers 15 residues. Germline CDR1 is SQVTM and CDR2 is ANQGSEA. The CDR3 region has the DNA TGCAGCGTTGAACGGGGAGGGGGAATGACCACTGAAGTTTTTTTT. It codes for CSVERGGGMTTEVFF.

The CDR3 region is CAVGTSGREDTQYF. The DNA of the CDR3 is TGTGCCGTCGGGACTAGCGGGAGAGAAGATACGCAGTATTTT. The chain uses TRBV10-3 and TRBJ2-3; 14 nucleotides line up with TRBD2. The CDR3 runs 14 residues. J lost 5 bases, V lost 11 bases, and 6 bases had no gene match. Germline CDR1 and CDR2: ENHRY and SYGVKD.

This clonotype was seen at least ten times. Mismatch with germline at one junction end may stem from a read error. This sequence joins TRBV5-1 and TRBJ2-3; no reliable D call. Germline-derived CDR1 and CDR2 are SGHRS and YFSETQ. This CDR3 is built from 11 residues. Here the CDR3 DNA reads TGTGCCAGCAGCCTTACAGATACGCAGTATTTT. Its translation is CASSLTDTQYF.

CDR3 DNA: TGTGCCACCAGCAGCCCGAGGACATCGGGCGAGCAGTACTTC. Translated, it gives CATSSPRTSGEQYF. V usage is TRBV15 and J usage is TRBJ2-7, with D possibly being TRBD1 (5 bases). Trimming pared 3 bases from V and 6 bases from J, leaving 15 bases between. The germline V gene encodes CDR1 LNHNV and CDR2 YYDKDF (reference sequence). The CDR3 runs 14 residues.

This clonotype was detected many times. This rearrangement joins TRBV5-6 to TRBJ1-4; D is possibly TRBD1 (5 bases). V dropped 5 bases and J dropped 7 bases, with 9 bases sitting between them. CDR1 SGHDT and CDR2 YYEEEE come from the germline V gene. CDR3 length equals 12 residues. The chain's CDR3 is CASSVRGEKLFF. The CDR3 DNA sequence: TGTGCCAGCAGTGTGAGGGGTGAAAAACTGTTTTTT.

The V gene is TRBV7-2, the J gene TRBJ1-2, with 10 bases aligning to TRBD1. The CDR3 length is 14 residues. V gave up 7 bases and J gave up 6 bases; unmatched junction bases: 8. Germline CDR1 and CDR2: SGHTA and FQGNSA. Here the CDR3 DNA reads TGTGCCAGCACCCCATCGACAGGGGGCGATGGCTACACCTTC. Translation: CASTPSTGGDGYTF.

The chain is built from TRBV20-1 and TRBJ2-5; 10 nucleotides agree with TRBD1. V trimming: 4 bases; J trimming: 9 bases; junction bases outside the gene matches: 14. Germline V lookup: CDR1 DFQATT, CDR2 SNEGSKA (reference sequence). The CDR3 is 15 amino acids. CDR3 coding DNA: TGCAGTGCTAAGGACAGGGGGAACAGCAATCAGCCCCAGTACTTC. Its protein is CSAKDRGNSNQPQYF.

This clonotype was picked up many times. DNA for the CDR3: TGTGCCACCCTAGGAAGGGAGAAAGGTATAGAGACCCAGTACTTC. This sequence encodes CATLGREKGIETQYF. J is TRBJ2-5 and V is TRBV2, with TRBD2 as a possible D gene (5 bases). This CDR3 comprises 15 residues. Germline CDR1 and CDR2: SNHLY and FYNNEI. V lost 10 bases to trimming and J lost 4 bases, with 22 bases between them.

With regard to this clonotype: The junction departs from the called germline gene at one end, perhaps through a read error. The J gene is TRBJ1-5, the V gene TRBV20-1; 8 bases are a match to TRBD1. The CDR3 is 13 residues long. Germline CDR1 DFQATT, CDR2 SNEGSKA (reference sequence). This CDR3 reads CSAGDGTGQGWRF. The CDR3, as DNA: TGCAGTGCAGGAGACGGAACCGGACAGGGCTGGCGTTTT.

Regarding this clonotype: A read error may be the cause here, since a much bigger clone is one base away. The gene calls are TRBV11-3 and TRBJ1-1, with 9 nucleotides matching TRBD1. CDR3 length: 15 residues. Germline V gene lookup returns CDR1 SGHNT and CDR2 YENEEA. The CDR3 loop is CASSPRTGENTEASF. CDR3 DNA sequence: TGTGCCAGCAGCCCGCGGACAGGGGAGAACACTGAAGCTTCCTTT. Using reference TRBV11-3 and TRBJ1-1 for the parts outside the CDR3, the full variable domain is EAGVVQSPRYKIIEKKQPVAFWCNPISGHNTLYWYLQNLGQGPELLIRYENEEAVDDSQLPKDRFSAERLKGVDSTLKIQPAELGDSAVYLCASSPRTGENTEASFGQGTRLTVV.

This clonotype was seen repeatedly, ten times or more. This sequence joins TRBV29-1 and TRBJ1-3; the D is unclear. Germline V CDR1 and CDR2: SQVTM, ANQGSEA. The CDR3 consists of 14 residues. Trimming shortened V by 1 base and J by 0 bases, and 7 bases separated the two germline ends. The CDR3 loop is CSVEGTDSGNTIYF. CDR3 nucleotide sequence: TGCAGCGTTGAAGGGACCGACTCTGGAAACACCATATATTTT.

For this clonotype: This is likely a read error, given that the CDR3 carries no conserved phenylalanine or tryptophan at its end. The DNA for the CDR3 is TGTGCCAGCAGTTTACACAGGGGCGATCAGCCCCAGCATCTT. Its translation is CASSLHRGDQPQHL. The gene calls are TRBV14 and TRBJ1-5; 7 bases match TRBD1. The CDR3 has 14 amino acids. V dropped 6 bases and J dropped 5; count of bases not matched to a gene: 7. In germline, CDR1 is SGHDN, CDR2 FVKESK.

This clonotype came up many times. The chain links TRBV6-5 to TRBJ2-5; the D gene is possibly TRBD1 (5 bases). The germline V gene encodes CDR1 MNHEY and CDR2 SVGAGI. The CDR3 sequence is 13 residues long. Trimming left V 7 bases short and J 2 bases short, with 11 bases between. The DNA of the CDR3 is TGTGCCAGCACCGACGACAGTCAAGAGACCCAGTACTTC. Protein product: CASTDDSQETQYF.

The chain has TRBV7-9 and TRBJ1-2, with D possibly TRBD1 on 5 matching bases. Trimming cost V 1 base and J 4 bases, with 19 bases left between them. This CDR3 is 17 amino acids long. Germline V CDR1 and CDR2: SEHNR, FQNEAQ (reference sequence). The CDR3 protein is CASSLGAPQGGGYGYTF. The CDR3 DNA follows: TGTGCCAGCAGCTTAGGAGCGCCGCAGGGCGGCGGCTATGGCTACACCTTC.

The genes are TRBV2 and TRBJ1-2; TRBD1 agrees at 8 bases. The junction had 13 bases not matched to a gene; V was cut back by 6 bases and J by 7 bases. CDR3 size: 15 residues. Germline CDR1 SNHLY, CDR2 FYNNEI. The CDR3 here is CASSAGGANGGGYTF. In DNA, the CDR3 is TGTGCCAGCAGCGCAGGGGGCGCGAATGGTGGTGGCTACACCTTC. Drawing the rest from reference TRBV2 and TRBJ1-2, the complete variable domain is EPEVTQTPSHQVTQMGQEVILRCVPISNHLYFYWYRQILGQKVEFLVSFYNNEISEKSEIFDDQFSVERPDGSNFTLKIRSTKLEDSAMYFCASSAGGANGGGYTFGSGTRLTVV.

This clonotype was counted at least ten times. The CDR3 reads CASSHELKRETQYF. The CDR3 coding sequence is TGTGCCAGCAGCCACGAGCTTAAACGAGAGACCCAGTACTTC. The V and J genes are TRBV11-2 and TRBJ2-5; no clear D gene. The ends were cut back, 5 bases at V and 4 bases at J, with 14 bases in the middle. The germline gives CDR1 SGHAT, CDR2 FQNNGV. The CDR3 extends over 14 amino acids.

As concerns this clonotype: A junction boundary mismatches the germline segment, possibly from a read error. The chain joins TRBV7-3 to TRBJ1-5, with a possible D match to TRBD1 (5 bases). In germline, CDR1 is SGHTA, CDR2 FQGTGA. This CDR3 spans 16 amino acids. Here the CDR3 reads CASSLGLGVDNEPQHF. The CDR3, as DNA: TGTGCCAGCAGCTTAGGGCTAGGGGTAGACAATGAGCCCCAGCATTTT.

This chain joins TRBV3-1 and TRBJ2-2, with 9 bases matching TRBD2. Germline lookup yields CDR1 LGHDT and CDR2 YNNKEL (reference sequence). This CDR3 has 14 residues. J gave up 9 bases and V 6 bases, and 8 bases lay outside the gene matches. The CDR3 region has the DNA TGTGCCAGCAGGAGGACTAGCGACCGGCGGGAGCTGTTTTTT. It is translated as CASRRTSDRRELFF. Full variable domain (remainder filled in from reference TRBV3-1 and TRBJ2-2): DTAVSQTPKYLVTQMGNDKSIKCEQNLGHDTMYWYKQDSKKFLKIMFSYNNKELIINETVPNRFSPKSPDKAHLNLHINSLELGDSAVYFCASRRTSDRRELFFGEGSRLTVL.

This clonotype has a count of ten or more. The chain employs TRBV6-6 and TRBJ1-2, with 9 bases identical to TRBD1. This CDR3 spans 15 amino acids. The germline V gene has CDR1 MNHNY and CDR2 SVGAGI (reference sequence). The trim removed 7 bases at V and 5 bases at J, leaving 11 bases unmatched. CDR3 loop: CASISQEGQGYGYTF. The CDR3 nucleotides are TGTGCCAGCATCTCCCAGGAGGGACAGGGTTATGGCTACACCTTC.

This clonotype occurred many times. J is TRBJ1-1 and V is TRBV19; no clear D gene. Trimming shortened V by 2 bases and J by 5 bases, and 6 bases separated the two germline ends. Germline-derived CDR1 and CDR2 are LNHDA and SQIVND (reference sequence). This CDR3 comprises 12 residues. The chain's CDR3 is CASSITGTEAFF. In DNA, the CDR3 is TGTGCCAGTAGTATAACGGGTACTGAAGCTTTCTTT. Full variable domain (rest looked up from reference TRBV19 and TRBJ1-1): DGGITQSPKYLFRKEGQNVTLSCEQNLNHDAMYWYRQDPGQGLRLIYYSQIVNDFQKGDIAEGYSVSREKKESFPLTVTSAQKNPTAFYLCASSITGTEAFFGQGTRLTVV.